This is a list of T cell receptor beta chains from one sample in a study of OX40 agonist ivuxolimab in advanced cancers. Assay: immunoSEQ multiplex PCR; the TCRdb copy retains only in-frame clones and omits some. The sample lists about 88,000 clones; 87% were seen once. The specimen comprised CD4+ or CD8+ T cells sorted from blood, sampled in a trial of the OX40 agonist ivuxolimab. These receptors all come from an adult with an advanced solid tumor such as melanoma, head and neck, liver or kidney cancer. CDR3s include the opening cysteine and the closing phenylalanine or tryptophan. A D gene is named only where the DNA matches it firmly. Clone size is given for some rows only: seen once, a few or many times, or a class if the clone is expanded.

j_call d_call clone_size v_call cdr3_aa cdr3_nt
TRBJ1-1 - once TRBV21-1 CASSSLVYTIRTEAFF TGTGCCAGCAGCTCCTTGGTCTACACAATTCGCACTGAAGCTTTCTTT
TRBJ2-5 TRBD1 few TRBV6-1 CATNTGGNQETQYF TGTGCCACCAACACAGGGGGCAATCAAGAGACCCAGTACTTC
TRBJ2-7 - - TRBV18 CASSPRGMGEQYF TGTGCCAGCTCACCACGCGGGATGGGTGAGCAGTACTTC
TRBJ2-3 - - TRBV4-2 CASSQEAGGGADTQYF TGTGCCAGCAGCCAAGAAGCAGGGGGAGGGGCAGATACGCAGTATTTT
TRBJ2-7 TRBD1 - TRBV2 CASTRDRSYYEQYF TGTGCCAGCACCCGGGACAGATCTTACTACGAGCAGTACTTC
TRBJ1-2 - - TRBV6-4 CATRGEAADGYTF TGTGCCACCCGGGGGGAAGCGGCAGATGGCTACACCTTC
TRBJ1-2 - - TRBV7-2 CASSPPGASYGYTF TGTGCCAGCAGCCCTCCGGGGGCGAGCTATGGCTACACCTTC
TRBJ1-5 - once TRBV7-9 CASSAGGGANQPQHF TGTGCCAGCAGCGCAGGCGGGGGTGCCAATCAGCCCCAGCATTTT
TRBJ2-1 - - TRBV18 CASIKSGAGNEQFF TGTGCCAGCATCAAGTCGGGGGCCGGGAATGAGCAGTTCTTC
TRBJ1-3 - once TRBV10-3 CAISGGDRSGNTIYF TGTGCCATCAGTGGAGGGGATCGCTCTGGAAACACCATATATTTT
TRBJ2-1 - - TRBV9 CASSVEVGNEQFF TGTGCCAGCAGCGTAGAGGTAGGAAATGAGCAGTTCTTC
TRBJ1-6 - medium-sized TRBV11-2 CASSPGRYNSPLHF TGTGCCAGCAGCCCGGGACGGTATAATTCACCCCTCCACTTT
TRBJ2-1 - once TRBV11-3 CASSPGGYEQFF TGTGCCAGCAGCCCGGGCGGGTATGAGCAGTTCTTC
TRBJ2-3 - - TRBV5-6 CASRVGGVVGTDTQYF TGTGCCAGCAGAGTTGGCGGAGTAGTGGGCACAGATACGCAGTATTTT
TRBJ2-3 - - TRBV7-9 CASSLGPSTDTQYF TGTGCCAGCAGCTTAGGCCCTAGCACAGATACGCAGTATTTT
TRBJ1-2 - - TRBV5-4 CASSPVGGAVYGYTF TGTGCCAGCAGCCCCGTCGGAGGGGCGGTCTATGGCTACACCTTC
TRBJ2-1 TRBD2 - TRBV7-2 CASSQTLAGGYNEQFF TGTGCCAGCAGCCAGACTTTAGCGGGAGGGTACAATGAGCAGTTCTTC
TRBJ2-3 - - TRBV14 CASSQGSGITDTQYF TGTGCCAGCAGCCAAGGGAGCGGTATCACAGATACGCAGTATTTT